The rows below give T cell receptor beta chains drawn from one sample of a study of blood T cell repertoires in COVID-19. The table came from immunoSEQ multiplex PCR; TCRdb's copy has only in-frame clones and leaves some out. The sample yields under 200,000 clones, more than 70% seen once. The source material was peripheral blood. The receptors derive from a man aged 18 to 29 with active or convalescent COVID-19. Both conserved end residues are part of each CDR3. A D gene is named only where the DNA matches it firmly. The listing skips clone size in some rows; elsewhere it reads once, few, many or a size class.

j_call v_call d_call clone_size cdr3_aa cdr3_nt
TRBJ2-7 TRBV28 TRBD2 NA CASHSGSSYEQYF TGTGCCAGCCACAGCGGGAGCTCCTACGAGCAGTACTTC
TRBJ2-3 TRBV5-5 NA few CASSLAATSTDTQYF TGTGCCAGCAGCTTGGCCGCGACTAGCACAGATACGCAGTATTTT
TRBJ2-7 TRBV29-1 TRBD2 few CSVEEGVLAGGAYEQYF TGCAGCGTTGAAGAAGGGGTTTTAGCGGGAGGGGCTTACGAGCAGTACTTC
TRBJ2-1 TRBV5-3 NA NA CARSFTSFSSYNEQFF TGTGCCAGAAGCTTTACTAGCTTTAGCTCCTACAATGAGCAGTTCTTC
TRBJ1-2 TRBV6-2/TRBV6-3 NA NA CASSYLGGYTF TGTGCCAGCAGTTACCTGGGCGGCTACACCTTC
TRBJ2-5 TRBV29-1 TRBD1 NA CSVATHRGLRETQYF TGCAGCGTCGCGACCCATAGGGGGCTCAGGGAGACCCAGTACTTC
TRBJ2-1 TRBV7-8 NA NA CASSPLGSLLYNEQFF TGTGCCAGCAGTCCGCTGGGCAGCCTCCTCTACAATGAGCAGTTCTTC
TRBJ1-6 TRBV7-2 NA NA CASSFRNSPLHF TGTGCCAGCAGCTTCAGGAATTCACCCCTCCACTTT
TRBJ1-5 TRBV19 TRBD1 NA CASSISPRQGMGQPQHF TGTGCCAGTAGTATATCACCGAGACAGGGGATGGGACAGCCCCAGCATTTT
TRBJ2-7 TRBV15 NA many CATSSDREPYEQYF TGTGCCACCAGCAGTGACAGAGAGCCCTACGAGCAGTACTTC
TRBJ2-3 TRBV6-1 TRBD2 NA CASSEGTSETDTQYF TGTGCCAGCAGTGAAGGGACTAGCGAGACAGATACGCAGTATTTT
TRBJ1-2 TRBV9 NA once CASSVEMSGLGGYTF TGTGCCAGCAGCGTAGAAATGTCGGGGTTGGGGGGCTACACCTTC
TRBJ2-3 TRBV11-3 NA NA CASSLVGQTDTQYF TGTGCCAGCAGCTTAGTTGGTCAGACAGATACGCAGTATTTT
TRBJ2-5 TRBV7-9 NA NA CASSPKRDIPETQYF TGTGCCAGCAGCCCGAAACGGGACATCCCTGAGACCCAGTACTTC
TRBJ2-7 TRBV18 TRBD2 NA CASSPGTSYLQQYF TGTGCCAGCTCACCGGGGACTAGTTACCTGCAGCAGTACTTC
TRBJ2-1 TRBV21-1 NA NA CASSLLAGGPVNEQFF TGTGCCAGCAGTCTCTTAGCGGGAGGGCCTGTGAATGAGCAGTTCTTC
TRBJ2-4 TRBV4-2 NA NA CASSQEGGVGKNIQYF TGTGCCAGCAGCCAAGAAGGGGGGGTGGGCAAAAACATTCAGTACTTC
TRBJ2-5 TRBV2 TRBD1 NA CASSLGQGAQETQYF TGTGCCAGCAGTCTGGGGCAGGGGGCTCAAGAGACCCAGTACTTC
TRBJ2-3 TRBV6-5 NA once CASSPMGAEYDTQYF TGTGCCAGCAGTCCCATGGGGGCAGAGTACGATACGCAGTATTTT
TRBJ2-3 TRBV2 NA NA CASRSSKTTSTDTQYF TGTGCCAGCAGGAGTTCAAAGACGACTAGCACAGATACGCAGTATTTT
TRBJ1-5 TRBV28 TRBD1 NA CASSSWTGGQPQHF TGTGCCAGCAGTTCATGGACAGGGGGTCAGCCCCAGCATTTT
TRBJ2-3 TRBV11-2 NA NA CASSQGQWGTDTQYF TGTGCCAGCAGCCAGGGCCAGTGGGGCACAGATACGCAGTATTTT
TRBJ1-2 TRBV5-1 NA once CASSLEAGDLGGYTF TGCGCCAGCAGCTTGGAGGCAGGGGATTTGGGAGGCTACACCTTC
TRBJ2-2 TRBV6-5 NA NA CASKAAGRTGELFF TGTGCCAGCAAGGCGGCAGGGAGGACCGGGGAGCTGTTTTTT
TRBJ1-1 TRBV12-3/TRBV12-4 NA NA CASSHRGGAFF TGTGCCAGCAGCCATAGAGGAGGTGCTTTCTTT
TRBJ1-5 TRBV27 TRBD1 NA CASSGTGGQPQHF TGTGCCAGCAGCGGGACAGGTGGTCAGCCCCAGCATTTT
TRBJ2-5 TRBV6-4 NA NA CASSDSVGGSMGETQYF TGTGCCAGCAGTGACTCGGTTGGTGGGAGTATGGGGGAGACCCAGTACTTC
TRBJ1-5 TRBV6-5 NA NA CASSLGQSNQPQHF TGTGCCAGCAGTCTTGGACAGAGCAATCAGCCCCAGCATTTT
TRBJ2-3 TRBV11-2 NA NA CASSPTWDTSLHTDTQYF TGTGCCAGCAGCCCCACCTGGGACACCAGCCTCCACACAGATACGCAGTATTTT
TRBJ2-7 TRBV29-1 NA few CSVEEQGVNYEQYF TGCAGCGTTGAGGAACAGGGAGTCAACTACGAGCAGTACTTC
TRBJ1-2 TRBV7-2 TRBD1 once CASSPRQGAGYGYTF TGTGCCAGCAGCCCCAGACAGGGGGCAGGCTATGGCTACACCTTC
TRBJ1-6 TRBV9 TRBD1 NA CASSVGGGGHNSPLHF TGTGCCAGCAGCGTAGGAGGAGGGGGCCATAATTCACCCCTCCACTTT
TRBJ1-4 TRBV30 NA NA CAWTHPGEDTEKLFF TGTGCCTGGACCCACCCGGGGGAGGATACTGAAAAACTGTTTTTT
TRBJ2-3 TRBV5-4 TRBD2 NA CASSEKLGTSGGARDTQYF TGTGCCAGCAGCGAGAAATTGGGGACTAGCGGGGGGGCAAGAGATACGCAGTATTTT
TRBJ1-2 TRBV6-2/TRBV6-3 TRBD1 NA CASSYRLRTGSDYGYTF TGTGCCAGCAGTTACAGGCTCAGGACAGGGTCTGACTATGGCTACACCTTC
TRBJ1-1 TRBV6-5 TRBD1 NA CASSPTGSMNTEAFF TGTGCCAGCAGCCCGACAGGGAGTATGAACACTGAAGCTTTCTTT
TRBJ1-4 TRBV12-1 NA NA CASSSTALREKLFF TGTGCCAGCAGCTCGACAGCCCTGCGAGAAAAACTGTTTTTT
TRBJ1-2 TRBV2 NA NA CASSGQANGYTF TGTGCCAGCAGTGGACAAGCCAATGGCTACACCTTC
TRBJ2-1 TRBV19 TRBD1 NA CASTGGNKRGEQFF TGTGCCAGTACAGGGGGTAATAAACGTGGTGAGCAGTTCTTC
TRBJ1-1 TRBV23-1 NA NA CASSTLPGGPRKDTEAFF TGCGCCAGCAGTACCCTGCCGGGGGGCCCTAGAAAAGACACTGAAGCTTTCTTT
TRBJ2-6 TRBV18 NA NA CASSGGGGANVLTF TGTGCCAGCTCCGGGGGTGGTGGGGCCAACGTCCTGACTTTC
TRBJ2-3 TRBV4-3 NA NA CASSQDPGTDTQYF TGCGCCAGCAGCCAAGACCCAGGGACAGATACGCAGTATTTT
TRBJ2-5 TRBV5-1 TRBD2 NA CASSGGLAGEETQYF TGCGCCAGCAGCGGCGGACTAGCGGGCGAAGAGACCCAGTACTTC
TRBJ2-7 TRBV3-1/TRBV3-2 NA NA CASSQGDWEQYF TGTGCCAGCAGCCAGGGGGACTGGGAGCAGTACTTC
TRBJ2-1 TRBV5-5 TRBD2 NA CASSWGRAPYNEQFF TGTGCCAGCAGCTGGGGGAGGGCCCCCTACAATGAGCAGTTCTTC
TRBJ2-7 TRBV24-1 TRBD1 NA CATSQGQIYEQYF TGTGCCACCAGCCAGGGACAGATCTACGAGCAGTACTTC
TRBJ2-1 TRBV20-1 TRBD2 NA CSPGGNEQFF TGCAGCCCGGGAGGGAATGAGCAGTTCTTC
TRBJ1-2 TRBV28 NA NA CASSLGGTAAAYGYTF TGTGCCAGCAGTTTGGGCGGGACGGCAGCGGCCTATGGCTACACCTTC
TRBJ2-3 TRBV7-2 TRBD1 NA CASSTQGTGTDTQYF TGTGCCAGCAGCACCCAGGGGACAGGCACAGATACGCAGTATTTT
TRBJ1-1 TRBV9 TRBD1 NA CASSVPGGHTEAFF TGTGCCAGCAGCGTCCCAGGGGGCCACACTGAAGCTTTCTTT
TRBJ2-1 TRBV11-2 NA few CASSLAHYNEQFF TGTGCCAGCAGCCTGGCACACTACAATGAGCAGTTCTTC
TRBJ2-2 TRBV5-1 NA NA CASSWAMGTGELFF TGCGCCAGCAGCTGGGCGATGGGCACCGGGGAGCTGTTTTTT
TRBJ1-1 TRBV4-2 TRBD1 many CASSQPGQINTEAFF TGTGCCAGCAGCCAACCGGGACAGATAAACACTGAAGCTTTCTTT
TRBJ1-5 TRBV28 TRBD1 NA CASSAPGGIHQPQHF TGTGCCAGCAGTGCCCCAGGGGGTATACATCAGCCCCAGCATTTT
TRBJ1-1 TRBV5-1 NA NA CASSAGLVDTEAFF TGCGCCAGCAGCGCGGGGCTGGTGGACACTGAAGCTTTCTTT